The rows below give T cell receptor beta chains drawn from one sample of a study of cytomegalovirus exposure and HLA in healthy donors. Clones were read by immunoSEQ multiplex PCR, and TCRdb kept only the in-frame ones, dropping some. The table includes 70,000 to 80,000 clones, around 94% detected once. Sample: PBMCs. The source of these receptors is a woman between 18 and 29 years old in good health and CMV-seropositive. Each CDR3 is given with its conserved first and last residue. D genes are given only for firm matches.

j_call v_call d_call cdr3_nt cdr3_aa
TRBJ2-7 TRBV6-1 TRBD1 TGTGCCAGCAGTGAAAGGGGGCGCGGGTACGAGCAGTACTTC CASSERGRGYEQYF
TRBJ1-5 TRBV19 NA TGTGCCAGTAGTTTCCAGAGCAATCAGCCCCAGCATTTT CASSFQSNQPQHF
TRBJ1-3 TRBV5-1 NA TGCGCCAGCAGCTTTACCGACACAAACTCTGGAAACACCATATATTTT CASSFTDTNSGNTIYF
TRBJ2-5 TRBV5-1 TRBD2 TGCGCCAGCCGGGAGGGGGGGGCTGGCCCCCAAGAGACCCAGTACTTC CASREGGAGPQETQYF
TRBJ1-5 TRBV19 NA TGTGCCAGTACCATGGAAGGGGGCAATCAGCCCCAGCATTTT CASTMEGGNQPQHF
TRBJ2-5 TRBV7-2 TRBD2 TGTGCCAGCAGCTTAGGTCTAGCGGGGGGAGAGACCCAGTACTTC CASSLGLAGGETQYF
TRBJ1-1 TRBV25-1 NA TGTGCCAGCAGTGAATTCGGGGGAAACACTGAAGCTTTCTTT CASSEFGGNTEAFF
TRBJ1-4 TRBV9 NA TGTGCCAGCAGCGCAAGAGCAACTAATGAAAAACTGTTTTTT CASSARATNEKLFF
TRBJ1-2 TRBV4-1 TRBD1 TGCGCCAGCAGCCACACGGGACAGACCCATGGCTACACCTTC CASSHTGQTHGYTF
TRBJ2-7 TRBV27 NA TGTGCCAGCAGTTTATCGGCCGGTAGGAGCTACGAGCAGTACTTC CASSLSAGRSYEQYF
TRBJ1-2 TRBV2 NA TGTGCCAGCAGGGCAGGGGGCTACACCTTC CASRAGGYTF
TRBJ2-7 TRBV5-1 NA TGCGCCAGCAGCTTGCGGTCAGGGCCATGGTACGAGCAGTACTTC CASSLRSGPWYEQYF
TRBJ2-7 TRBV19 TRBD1 TGTGCCAGTAGTTTGGGACAGTCCTACGAGCAGTACTTC CASSLGQSYEQYF
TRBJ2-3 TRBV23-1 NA TGCGCCAGCAGTCAAGGAGGGTACACAGATACGCAGTATTTT CASSQGGYTDTQYF
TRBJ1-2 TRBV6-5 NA TGTGCCAGCAGGAAACTCGACGGACTTAACTATGGCTACACCTTC CASRKLDGLNYGYTF
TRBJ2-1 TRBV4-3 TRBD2 TGCGCCAGCAGAGCGGGAGAAGTTCATGAGCAGTTCTTC CASRAGEVHEQFF
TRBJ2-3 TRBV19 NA TGTGCCACCAAATTACAGGGTGGGGTCACCACAGATACGCAGTATTTT CATKLQGGVTTDTQYF
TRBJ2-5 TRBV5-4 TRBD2 TGTGCCAGCAGCAGGGCCGGGACTAGCGCTAGGGAGACCCAGTACTTC CASSRAGTSARETQYF
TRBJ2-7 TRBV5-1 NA TGCGCCAGCAGCTCTGAGGGTAGTCCTTACGAGCAGTACTTC CASSSEGSPYEQYF
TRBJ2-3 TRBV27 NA TGTGCCAGCAGCCTCCAGGATCGCACAGATACGCAGTATTTT CASSLQDRTDTQYF
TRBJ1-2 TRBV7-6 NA TGTGCCAGCAGCTTGGACAGTACTAACTATGGCTACACCTTC CASSLDSTNYGYTF
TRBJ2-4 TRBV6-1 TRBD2 TGTGCCAGCAGCTCGACTAGCGGGAGGGTGTACATTCAGTACTTC CASSSTSGRVYIQYF
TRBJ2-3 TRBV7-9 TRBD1 TGTGCCAGCAGCTCGCCCTTTCGGACAGGGGGCCTTCCAGATACGCAGTATTTT CASSSPFRTGGLPDTQYF
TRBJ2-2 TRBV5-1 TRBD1 TGCGCCAGCAATAGACAGGGGGGCACCGGGGAGCTGTTTTTT CASNRQGGTGELFF
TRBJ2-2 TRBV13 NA TGTGCCAGCAGCTCACAGGGATCGGGAAACACCGGGGAGCTGTTTTTT CASSSQGSGNTGELFF
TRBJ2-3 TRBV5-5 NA TGTGCCAGCAGCTTGGATGGGGGGACAGATACGCAGTATTTT CASSLDGGTDTQYF
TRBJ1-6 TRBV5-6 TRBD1 TGTGCCAGCAGCTCGACACTTGAACAGGGGATCGGGACTTATTCACCCCTCCACTTT CASSSTLEQGIGTYSPLHF
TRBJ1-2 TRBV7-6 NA TGTGCCAGCAGCTTAGTTAATTGTGGCAGGGGAACTTATGGCTACACCTTC CASSLVNCGRGTYGYTF
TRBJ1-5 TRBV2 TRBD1 TGTGCCAGCAGTGAAGACAGGGGAAATCAGCCCCAGCATTTT CASSEDRGNQPQHF
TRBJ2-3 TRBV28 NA TGTGCCAGCACCTCATCGGGGACAGATACGCAGTATTTT CASTSSGTDTQYF
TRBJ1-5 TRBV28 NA TGTGCCAGCAGTTCCCCCCGGTTGGGGGGGAAACGATATAGCAATCAGCCCCAGCATTTT CASSSPRLGGKRYSNQPQHF
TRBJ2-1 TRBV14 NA TGTGCCAGCAGCCAAGATTTGTGGGGGCTTTCCTACAATGAGCAGTTCTTC CASSQDLWGLSYNEQFF
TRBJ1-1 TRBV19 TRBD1 TGTGCCAGTGCTCGGGACAGGGTGAACACTGAAGCTTTCTTT CASARDRVNTEAFF
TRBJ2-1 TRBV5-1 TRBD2 TGCGCCAGCAGGAGTTGGACTAGCGGGACCAATGAGCAGTTCTTC CASRSWTSGTNEQFF
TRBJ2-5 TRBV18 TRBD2 TGTGCCAGCTCACGACAGGGGACTAGCGGGAAGGAGACCCAGTACTTC CASSRQGTSGKETQYF
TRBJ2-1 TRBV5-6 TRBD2 TGTGCCAGCAGCCCACCGACTAGCGGGCCCCACGTCAATGAGCAGTTCTTC CASSPPTSGPHVNEQFF
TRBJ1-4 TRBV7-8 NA TGTGCCAGCAGCGATCTCTCAGTCTCGCGGGGAAATGAAAAACTGTTTTTT CASSDLSVSRGNEKLFF
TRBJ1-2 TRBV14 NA TGTGCCAGCAGCCAAGATGGCAGGCTTAGTGGCTACACCTTC CASSQDGRLSGYTF
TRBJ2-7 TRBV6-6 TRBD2 TGTGCCACCCTAGGGCTAGCGGGCTCCTACGAGCAGTACTTC CATLGLAGSYEQYF
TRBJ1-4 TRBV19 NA TGTGCCAGTAGTCACCAACAACGAACGGGTAATGAAAAACTGTTTTTT CASSHQQRTGNEKLFF